The source of this T cell receptor (beta chain) is a study of CD8+CD57+ T cells in acquired aplastic anemia. Notes on the study in general: Patients versus controls showed no significant CD8+ Simpson's diversity difference.

Researchers used genomic DNA as the template to profile TCR beta VDJ and CDR3. TCRdb used MiXCR to reprocess the reads, holding one entry per CDR3 protein. The sample yields just over 450,000 distinct CDR3 sequences, less than 35% seen once. There are a few counts of this clonotype. Its target is not known. The CDR3 consists of 15 residues. The V and J ends lost 0 bases and 7 bases respectively, with 14 bases between them. Germline V gene lookup returns CDR1 SGHNT and CDR2 YYREEE (reference sequence). All patients picked for sequencing had shown, by flow cytometry, an expansion of CD8+CD57+ cells. Sequenced material: sorted CD4+, CD8+, or CD8+CD57+ T cells (not recorded which) from PBMCs. The chain carries TRBV5-4 and TRBJ2-1; D may be TRBD2 (6 bases). This clonotype was obtained from a human donor with aplastic anemia. The DNA for the CDR3 is TGTGCCAGCAGCTTGGCGGGAGAGGCCCTTAATGAGCAGTTCTTC. This encodes CASSLAGEALNEQFF.